These T cell receptor beta chains were read from a single sample in a study of T cells after yellow fever vaccination. TCRdb re-called the 5' RACE reads with MiXCR, one entry per CDR3 protein. The sample has roughly 120,000 distinct CDR3 sequences, around 7.7% seen once. Sample: CD4+ T cells sorted from PBMCs, taken more than 8 days after the first yellow fever vaccination. The origin of the receptors is a man between 18 and 29 years old who received the YFV17D yellow fever vaccine. CDR3s include the opening cysteine and the closing phenylalanine or tryptophan. Fields, in order: V gene, clone size, D gene, J gene, CDR3 protein, CDR3 DNA. D genes are given only for firm matches. For some rows the clone size is stated as once, few or many, or as a class when expanded; others skip it.

v_call: TRBV6-1; clone_size: -; d_call: -; j_call: TRBJ2-7; cdr3_aa: CASSEMHPYEQYF; cdr3_nt: TGTGCCAGCAGTGAAATGCACCCCTACGAGCAGTACTTC
v_call: TRBV10-1; clone_size: many; d_call: TRBD2; j_call: TRBJ2-5; cdr3_aa: CASSEAGGPETQYF; cdr3_nt: TGCGCCAGCAGTGAGGCGGGGGGGCCGGAGACCCAGTACTTC
v_call: TRBV18; clone_size: -; d_call: -; j_call: TRBJ2-6; cdr3_aa: CATSSAGDRSGANVLTF; cdr3_nt: TGTGCCACCTCATCGGCAGGTGATCGCTCTGGGGCCAACGTCCTGACTTTC
v_call: TRBV7-2; clone_size: many; d_call: -; j_call: TRBJ2-5; cdr3_aa: CASSLALTQETQYF; cdr3_nt: TGTGCCAGCAGCTTAGCACTGACCCAAGAGACCCAGTACTTC
v_call: TRBV12-3/TRBV12-4; clone_size: many; d_call: -; j_call: TRBJ1-4; cdr3_aa: CASSDNNEKLFF; cdr3_nt: TGTGCCAGCAGTGACAATAATGAAAAACTGTTTTTT
v_call: TRBV10-1; clone_size: many; d_call: -; j_call: TRBJ2-5; cdr3_aa: CASIKPEQETQYF; cdr3_nt: TGCGCCAGCATAAAGCCAGAACAAGAGACCCAGTACTTC
v_call: TRBV20-1; clone_size: many; d_call: -; j_call: TRBJ2-5; cdr3_aa: CSARAPGETQYF; cdr3_nt: TGCAGTGCTAGGGCCCCGGGGGAGACCCAGTACTTC
v_call: TRBV12-3/TRBV12-4; clone_size: -; d_call: -; j_call: TRBJ1-3; cdr3_aa: CASSVVAGNTIYF; cdr3_nt: TGTGCCAGCAGTGTGGTGGCTGGAAACACCATATATTTT
v_call: TRBV7-2; clone_size: -; d_call: TRBD2; j_call: TRBJ2-4; cdr3_aa: CASSLVGGGGNIQYF; cdr3_nt: TGTGCCAGCAGCTTAGTCGGGGGCGGGGGGAACATTCAGTACTTC
v_call: TRBV6-5; clone_size: many; d_call: TRBD2; j_call: TRBJ2-3; cdr3_aa: CASSYGTSGTDTQYF; cdr3_nt: TGTGCCAGCAGTTACGGGACTAGCGGCACAGATACGCAGTATTTT
v_call: TRBV27; clone_size: many; d_call: -; j_call: TRBJ1-2; cdr3_aa: CASSSPSQGGYGYTF; cdr3_nt: TGTGCCAGCAGTTCCCCCTCACAGGGAGGCTATGGCTACACCTTC
v_call: TRBV7-2; clone_size: many; d_call: -; j_call: TRBJ2-3; cdr3_aa: CASSRGTPHRADTQYF; cdr3_nt: TGTGCCAGCAGCCGCGGGACTCCCCATCGCGCAGATACGCAGTATTTT
v_call: TRBV4-3; clone_size: few; d_call: -; j_call: TRBJ2-1; cdr3_aa: CASSQVPGSYNEQFF; cdr3_nt: TGCGCCAGCAGCCAAGTTCCTGGCTCCTACAATGAGCAGTTCTTC
v_call: TRBV5-1; clone_size: medium-sized; d_call: -; j_call: TRBJ2-3; cdr3_aa: CASSLMGGRGDTQYF; cdr3_nt: TGCGCCAGCAGCTTGATGGGGGGCCGGGGAGATACGCAGTATTTT
v_call: TRBV3-1; clone_size: many; d_call: -; j_call: TRBJ1-1; cdr3_aa: CASSQDGGTTEAFF; cdr3_nt: TGTGCCAGCAGCCAGGACGGGGGGACCACTGAAGCTTTCTTT
v_call: TRBV5-1; clone_size: many; d_call: -; j_call: TRBJ1-6; cdr3_aa: CASSLAPQGRRGDSPLHF; cdr3_nt: TGCGCCAGCAGCTTGGCCCCCCAAGGTCGTCGGGGGGATTCACCCCTCCACTTT
v_call: TRBV7-9; clone_size: many; d_call: -; j_call: TRBJ2-3; cdr3_aa: CASSLGEGNTQYF; cdr3_nt: TGTGCCAGCAGCTTAGGAGAGGGCAACACGCAGTATTTT
v_call: TRBV7-2; clone_size: many; d_call: -; j_call: TRBJ1-5; cdr3_aa: CASSPHGGQNNQPQHF; cdr3_nt: TGTGCCAGCAGCCCTCACGGCGGACAGAACAATCAGCCCCAGCATTTT
v_call: TRBV18; clone_size: -; d_call: -; j_call: TRBJ2-7; cdr3_aa: CASSIVARGGEQYF; cdr3_nt: TGTGCCAGCTCAATAGTTGCACGGGGTGGCGAGCAGTACTTC
v_call: TRBV5-1; clone_size: many; d_call: TRBD1; j_call: TRBJ1-2; cdr3_aa: CASSLAGQGFYGYTF; cdr3_nt: TGCGCCAGCAGCTTGGCGGGACAGGGGTTCTATGGCTACACCTTC
v_call: TRBV4-2; clone_size: -; d_call: -; j_call: TRBJ2-5; cdr3_aa: CASSGRGRAQETQYF; cdr3_nt: TGTGCCAGCAGCGGGCGGGGGCGGGCCCAAGAGACCCAGTACTTC
v_call: TRBV4-2; clone_size: -; d_call: TRBD1; j_call: TRBJ2-3; cdr3_aa: CASSQESLPPGGITDTQYF; cdr3_nt: TGTGCCAGCAGCCAAGAGTCCCTCCCCCCAGGGGGAATCACAGATACGCAGTATTTT
v_call: TRBV9; clone_size: few; d_call: TRBD1; j_call: TRBJ2-5; cdr3_aa: CASSKGAVETQYF; cdr3_nt: TGTGCCAGCAGCAAGGGGGCGGTGGAGACCCAGTACTTC
v_call: TRBV5-6; clone_size: many; d_call: -; j_call: TRBJ2-5; cdr3_aa: CASSWSRVRETQYF; cdr3_nt: TGTGCCAGCAGCTGGAGTAGGGTTCGGGAGACCCAGTACTTC
v_call: TRBV7-2; clone_size: -; d_call: -; j_call: TRBJ2-5; cdr3_aa: CASSFGTTKETQYF; cdr3_nt: TGTGCCAGCAGCTTCGGGACCACCAAAGAGACCCAGTACTTC
v_call: TRBV10-3; clone_size: many; d_call: TRBD2; j_call: TRBJ2-7; cdr3_aa: CAIRREIADPAEYF; cdr3_nt: TGTGCCATCAGGCGGGAGATCGCAGATCCTGCCGAGTACTTC
v_call: TRBV5-4; clone_size: many; d_call: -; j_call: TRBJ2-3; cdr3_aa: CASSLLWHRATDTQYF; cdr3_nt: TGTGCCAGCAGCTTGCTATGGCACCGGGCCACAGATACGCAGTATTTT
v_call: TRBV20-1; clone_size: many; d_call: -; j_call: TRBJ1-5; cdr3_aa: CSARDFGGFAQPQHF; cdr3_nt: TGCAGTGCTAGAGATTTCGGGGGGTTTGCTCAGCCCCAGCATTTT
v_call: TRBV7-9; clone_size: few; d_call: TRBD1; j_call: TRBJ2-3; cdr3_aa: CASSSDRVSDTQYF; cdr3_nt: TGTGCCAGCAGCTCGGACAGGGTCAGTGATACGCAGTATTTT
v_call: TRBV5-1; clone_size: -; d_call: -; j_call: TRBJ2-7; cdr3_aa: CASSLTSWGYEQYF; cdr3_nt: TGCGCCAGCAGCTTGACTAGCTGGGGCTACGAGCAGTACTTC
v_call: TRBV9; clone_size: many; d_call: -; j_call: TRBJ2-3; cdr3_aa: CASSVGPQGGDTQYF; cdr3_nt: TGTGCCAGCAGCGTCGGGCCCCAAGGCGGAGATACGCAGTATTTT
v_call: TRBV24-1; clone_size: many; d_call: TRBD1; j_call: TRBJ2-1; cdr3_aa: CATSEPGQGANEQFF; cdr3_nt: TGTGCCACCAGCGAACCGGGACAGGGGGCCAATGAGCAGTTCTTC
v_call: TRBV5-1; clone_size: many; d_call: -; j_call: TRBJ2-3; cdr3_aa: CASSLALRDTDTQYF; cdr3_nt: TGCGCCAGCAGCTTGGCCTTGCGGGACACAGATACGCAGTATTTT
v_call: TRBV5-1; clone_size: -; d_call: -; j_call: TRBJ2-6; cdr3_aa: CASSLAGVGSGANVLTF; cdr3_nt: TGCGCCAGCAGCTTGGCCGGGGTTGGGTCTGGGGCCAACGTCCTGACTTTC
v_call: TRBV3-1; clone_size: many; d_call: TRBD2; j_call: TRBJ2-2; cdr3_aa: CASSRGLAGNTGELFF; cdr3_nt: TGTGCCAGCAGCCGGGGACTAGCGGGGAACACCGGGGAGCTGTTTTTT
v_call: TRBV5-1; clone_size: many; d_call: -; j_call: TRBJ2-3; cdr3_aa: CASSSRTDPTQYF; cdr3_nt: TGCGCCAGCAGCTCGAGGACAGACCCGACGCAGTATTTT
v_call: TRBV29-1; clone_size: many; d_call: -; j_call: TRBJ2-3; cdr3_aa: CSVEEEEGGTQYF; cdr3_nt: TGCAGCGTTGAAGAAGAAGAAGGAGGTACGCAGTATTTT
v_call: TRBV3-1; clone_size: few; d_call: TRBD1; j_call: TRBJ2-1; cdr3_aa: CASSQRTGGGVEQFF; cdr3_nt: TGTGCCAGCAGCCAACGGACAGGTGGGGGTGTTGAGCAGTTCTTC
v_call: TRBV30; clone_size: many; d_call: -; j_call: TRBJ2-3; cdr3_aa: CAWSSTDTQYF; cdr3_nt: TGTGCCTGGAGTTCCACAGATACGCAGTATTTT
v_call: TRBV12-3/TRBV12-4; clone_size: few; d_call: TRBD1; j_call: TRBJ1-2; cdr3_aa: CASSKRTGWAYGYTF; cdr3_nt: TGTGCCAGCAGTAAGAGGACAGGGTGGGCCTATGGCTACACCTTC
v_call: TRBV2; clone_size: many; d_call: -; j_call: TRBJ1-6; cdr3_aa: CASQADESNSPLHF; cdr3_nt: TGTGCCAGCCAGGCGGACGAATCCAATTCACCCCTCCACTTT
v_call: TRBV29-1; clone_size: many; d_call: -; j_call: TRBJ1-3; cdr3_aa: CSVGGAPTGNTIYF; cdr3_nt: TGCAGCGTTGGGGGGGCGCCCACTGGAAACACCATATATTTT
v_call: TRBV12-3/TRBV12-4; clone_size: -; d_call: TRBD2; j_call: TRBJ2-3; cdr3_aa: CASSSTLAGITDTQYF; cdr3_nt: TGTGCCAGCAGCTCAACACTAGCGGGGATCACAGATACGCAGTATTTT
v_call: TRBV30; clone_size: many; d_call: -; j_call: TRBJ2-7; cdr3_aa: CAWSVKLVRGSSYEQYF; cdr3_nt: TGTGCCTGGAGTGTAAAGTTGGTGAGGGGGAGCTCCTACGAGCAGTACTTC
v_call: TRBV5-4; clone_size: -; d_call: -; j_call: TRBJ2-3; cdr3_aa: CASSLGRRRTDTQYF; cdr3_nt: TGTGCCAGTAGCTTGGGCAGGAGAAGAACAGATACGCAGTATTTT
v_call: TRBV4-1; clone_size: few; d_call: TRBD1; j_call: TRBJ2-2; cdr3_aa: CASSQRTGVSSGELFF; cdr3_nt: TGCGCCAGCAGCCAACGGACAGGGGTTAGCTCCGGGGAGCTGTTTTTT
v_call: TRBV20-1; clone_size: many; d_call: -; j_call: TRBJ2-4; cdr3_aa: CSARRGPKNIQYF; cdr3_nt: TGCAGTGCTAGAAGGGGACCCAAAAACATTCAGTACTTC
v_call: TRBV4-3; clone_size: -; d_call: TRBD2; j_call: TRBJ2-2; cdr3_aa: CASSQGGAGGQVGELVF; cdr3_nt: TGCGCCAGCAGCCAGGGGGGAGCGGGGGGGCAAGTCGGGGAGCTGGTTTTT
v_call: TRBV21-1; clone_size: few; d_call: -; j_call: TRBJ2-3; cdr3_aa: CASSQHLGYSGGLNHTDTQYF; cdr3_nt: TGTGCCAGCAGCCAACACCTGGGGTACAGCGGGGGGCTTAACCACACAGATACGCAGTATTTT
v_call: TRBV5-1; clone_size: many; d_call: -; j_call: TRBJ2-3; cdr3_aa: CASSLEEPGGTDTQYF; cdr3_nt: TGCGCCAGCAGCTTGGAAGAACCAGGGGGCACAGATACGCAGTATTTT
v_call: TRBV20-1; clone_size: many; d_call: -; j_call: TRBJ2-5; cdr3_aa: CSARPWETQYF; cdr3_nt: TGCAGTGCTAGACCCTGGGAGACCCAGTACTTC
v_call: TRBV5-5; clone_size: -; d_call: TRBD2; j_call: TRBJ2-1; cdr3_aa: CASSLREGSYNEQFF; cdr3_nt: TGTGCCAGCAGCTTGCGGGAGGGCTCCTACAATGAGCAGTTCTTC
v_call: TRBV4-2; clone_size: -; d_call: -; j_call: TRBJ2-7; cdr3_aa: CASSQDKGRYEQYF; cdr3_nt: TGTGCCAGCAGCCAAGATAAGGGCCGATACGAGCAGTACTTC
v_call: TRBV5-1; clone_size: many; d_call: -; j_call: TRBJ1-3; cdr3_aa: CASSGGGNTIYF; cdr3_nt: TGCGCCAGCAGCGGGGGCGGAAACACCATATATTTT
v_call: TRBV5-4; clone_size: -; d_call: -; j_call: TRBJ2-1; cdr3_aa: CASSLSGTYNEQFF; cdr3_nt: TGTGCCAGCAGCTTGTCCGGGACCTACAATGAGCAGTTCTTC
v_call: TRBV5-1; clone_size: many; d_call: TRBD1; j_call: TRBJ1-1; cdr3_aa: CASSLGDRIPTEAFF; cdr3_nt: TGCGCCAGCAGCTTGGGGGACAGAATCCCCACTGAAGCTTTCTTT
v_call: TRBV20-1; clone_size: many; d_call: TRBD1; j_call: TRBJ1-1; cdr3_aa: CSAPTGGGAEAFF; cdr3_nt: TGCAGTGCCCCTACAGGGGGAGGGGCTGAAGCTTTCTTT
v_call: TRBV5-1; clone_size: many; d_call: -; j_call: TRBJ2-3; cdr3_aa: CASSLEATYTDTQYF; cdr3_nt: TGCGCCAGCAGCTTGGAGGCTACCTACACAGATACGCAGTATTTT